The 19 T cell receptor beta chains presented below share a single source sample, sequenced in a study of somatic mutations in cytotoxic T cells in rheumatoid arthritis (dated by TCRdb to 2017 to 2019). The library was obtained by the immunoSEQ multiplex PCR assay. TCRdb provides this immuneACCESS table in a form limited to in-frame rearrangements. Some clones are lacking; in checked studies, under half of them reflect an unresolved V gene, and why the rest are absent is not known. The table for this sample lists about 15,000 clones; just under 75% of them were counted only once. Clones ranked in the top ten supply about 14% of the sample. Sequenced input: CD8+ T cells sorted from blood. The receptors were gathered from an adult with rheumatoid arthritis.

This clone was found once. This chain connects TRBV29-1 to TRBJ1-1; 8 nucleotides align to TRBD1. This CDR3 has 15 amino acids. V was clipped by 3 bases and J by 0 bases; unmatched bases: 6. Germline V gene data show CDR1 as SQVTM and CDR2 as ANQGSEA. CDR3 nucleotide sequence: TGCAGCGTTGATGATCAGGACAGGGTGAACACTGAAGCTTTCTTT. Protein product: CSVDDQDRVNTEAFF.

The chain carries TRBV14 and TRBJ2-1, with D possibly matching TRBD2 (6 bases). Germline V gene lookup returns CDR1 SGHDN and CDR2 FVKESK. This CDR3 is built from 14 residues. Trimming stripped 6 bases from V and 7 bases from J, with 16 bases between. The CDR3 protein is CASSMLWAGNEQFF. CDR3 coding DNA: TGTGCCAGCAGTATGTTATGGGCGGGAAATGAGCAGTTCTTC.

The CDR3 bases are TGTGCCAGCAGTGAGGACTCCCAAGAGACCCAGTACTTC. This sequence encodes CASSEDSQETQYF. This chain links TRBV6-4 with TRBJ2-5; weak D call: TRBD2 (5 bases). This CDR3 is built from 13 residues. Looked up from germline, CDR1 is MRHNA and CDR2 is SNTAGT. V shed 3 bases and J shed 1 base, with 6 bases lying between them.

The V and J genes are TRBV6-6 and TRBJ2-3; 7 bases are shared with TRBD2. CDR3 length equals 14 residues. Per the germline V gene, CDR1 is MNHNY and CDR2 is SVGAGI (reference sequence). V shed 9 bases, J shed 6 bases, and the junction held 12 bases outside the gene matches. CDR3 sequence reads: CASGWEGWTDTQYF. The DNA of the CDR3 is TGTGCCAGTGGGTGGGAGGGGTGGACGGATACGCAGTATTTT.

There are a few counts of this clone. The chain carries TRBV30 and TRBJ1-5, with D perhaps TRBD1 (6 bases). With 2 bases removed from V and 0 bases from J, the gap between germline ends came to 11 bases. The CDR3 is made up of 15 amino acids. The V gene's germline CDR1 is GTSNPN and CDR2 SVGIG (reference sequence). CDR3 residues: CAWSRGADSNQPQHF. As DNA, the CDR3 is TGTGCCTGGAGTAGGGGGGCAGATAGCAATCAGCCCCAGCATTTT.

The rearrangement joins TRBV14 to TRBJ1-5; D not certain. V gave up 0 bases and J gave up 7 bases, with 10 bases separating them. Germline values: CDR1 SGHDN, CDR2 FVKESK. CDR3 size: 14 residues. CDR3 in DNA: TGTGCCAGCAGCCAAGAACGGCTTCGGCAGCCCCAGCATTTT. This codes for CASSQERLRQPQHF. The full variable domain, rest sourced from reference TRBV14 and TRBJ1-5, is EAGVTQFPSHSVIEKGQTVTLRCDPISGHDNLYWYRRVMGKEIKFLLHFVKESKQDESGMPNNRFLAERTGGTYSTLKVQPAELEDSGVYFCASSQERLRQPQHFGDGTRLSIL.

The chain couples TRBV27 to TRBJ2-1; TRBD1 matches 8 bases. The CDR3 has 16 residues. V gave up 5 bases and J gave up 0 bases; unmatched junction bases: 6. CDR1 is MNHEY, CDR2 SMNVEV, per germline (reference sequence). The CDR3 nucleotides read TGTGCCAGCAGTGACGGGACAGGATACTCCTACAATGAGCAGTTCTTC. This translates into CASSDGTGYSYNEQFF.

This rearrangement joins TRBV7-9 to TRBJ1-2; 9 nucleotides line up with TRBD1. The trim removed 5 bases at V and 8 bases at J, leaving 12 bases unmatched. Germline loops: CDR1 SEHNR, CDR2 FQNEAQ (reference sequence). This CDR3 contains 15 residues. CDR3 loop: CASSPDDRGYWGYTF. The CDR3 DNA sequence: TGTGCCAGCAGCCCCGACGACAGGGGGTATTGGGGCTACACCTTC.

This chain uses TRBV11-2 with TRBJ2-3, with D tentatively TRBD2 (6 bases). V was pared by 0 bases and J by 1 base, with 11 bases between. This CDR3 has 16 residues. CDR1 is SGHAT, CDR2 FQNNGV, per germline. Here the CDR3 DNA reads TGTGCCAGCAGCTTAGAATTGGTAGCGGGCACAGATACGCAGTATTTT. Translated: CASSLELVAGTDTQYF.

This clone has only one observation. The chain carries TRBV6-1 and TRBJ2-7, with 10 bases identical to TRBD1. The CDR3 is made up of 15 amino acids. Germline values: CDR1 MNHNS, CDR2 SASEGT. The V and J ends lost 1 base and 1 base, in that order; junction bases with no gene match: 1. CDR3 amino acids: CASSEGTGGSYEQYF. DNA of the CDR3: TGTGCCAGCAGTGAAGGGACAGGGGGATCCTACGAGCAGTACTTC.

The count of this clone is one. The V gene is TRBV6-5, the J gene TRBJ2-1; tentative D call: TRBD1 (5 bases). CDR1 and CDR2 (germline): MNHEY, SVGAGI. The CDR3 is 13 amino acids. V gave up 6 bases and J gave up 3 bases, with 9 bases separating them. In nucleotides, the CDR3 is TGTGCCAGCAGCTACAGGTTCTACAATGAGCAGTTCTTC. It specifies CASSYRFYNEQFF.

The V gene is TRBV19, the J gene TRBJ1-1, with D maybe TRBD1 (5 bases). Germline assignment: CDR1 LNHDA and CDR2 SQIVND (reference sequence). The V gene lost 0 bases and the J gene lost 4 bases, with 15 bases spanning the gap. The CDR3 totals 16 residues. CDR3 region: CASSIETFGGGTEAFF. The CDR3 DNA follows: TGTGCCAGTAGTATAGAGACGTTTGGGGGTGGCACTGAAGCTTTCTTT.

This clone was found once. The chain has TRBV7-8 and TRBJ1-1; TRBD1 might be the D (5 bases). Germline V CDR1 and CDR2: SGHVS, FQNEAQ. Trimming pared 2 bases from V and 1 base from J, leaving 14 bases between. This CDR3 is 16 amino acids long. The CDR3 region has the DNA TGTGCCAGCAGCTTAACAGATGGGGGTACGAACACTGAAGCTTTCTTT. The encoded protein is CASSLTDGGTNTEAFF. Full variable domain (rest looked up from reference TRBV7-8 and TRBJ1-1): GAGVSQSPRYKVAKRGQDVALRCDPISGHVSLFWYQQALGQGPEFLTYFQNEAQLDKSGLPSDRFFAERPEGSVSTLKIQRTQQEDSAVYLCASSLTDGGTNTEAFFGQGTRLTVV.

The genes are TRBV30 and TRBJ1-1, with 9 bases matching TRBD1. Looked up from germline, CDR1 is GTSNPN and CDR2 is SVGIG (reference sequence). V was pared by 5 bases and J by 7 bases, with 2 bases of the junction left unmatched. CDR3 size: 11 residues. This CDR3 reads CAWGTGSEAFF. Here the CDR3 DNA reads TGTGCCTGGGGGACAGGGAGTGAAGCTTTCTTT.

This chain links TRBV9 with TRBJ2-1, with D perhaps matching TRBD1 or TRBD2 (5 bases each). The ends were cut back, 0 bases at V and 2 bases at J, with 6 bases in the middle. CDR1 is SGDLS and CDR2 is YYNGEE in the germline V gene. The CDR3 covers 14 residues. This CDR3 is CASSVAGPYNEQFF. CDR3 nucleotides: TGTGCCAGCAGCGTAGCGGGACCCTACAATGAGCAGTTCTTC.

CDR3 region: CASSVITDTQYF. The CDR3 DNA reads TGTGCCAGCAGCGTTATCACAGATACGCAGTATTTT. The chain couples TRBV9 to TRBJ2-3, with D unresolved. Trimming took 2 bases from V and 2 from J, leaving 3 bases between them. Germline assignment: CDR1 SGDLS and CDR2 YYNGEE. The CDR3 is 12 amino acids.

This clone was seen a handful of times. The chain couples TRBV30 to TRBJ1-5; D call uncertain. The length of the CDR3 is 13 residues. The germline V gene has CDR1 GTSNPN and CDR2 SVGIG (reference sequence). V lost 1 base and J 5 bases, leaving 9 bases between the germline ends. CDR3 protein: CAWSETEYQPQHF. The CDR3 DNA reads TGTGCCTGGAGTGAAACAGAGTATCAGCCCCAGCATTTT.

This clone was detected a few times. The chain employs TRBV5-4 and TRBJ2-3, with 9 nucleotides matching TRBD1. The CDR3 extends over 16 amino acids. Germline CDR1 SGHNT, CDR2 YYREEE (reference sequence). Losses at the gene ends were 4 bases for V and 0 bases for J; bases not matched to a gene: 6. CDR3 DNA: TGTGCCAGCAGCAGAGCCGGGACAGGGAGCACAGATACGCAGTATTTT. It specifies CASSRAGTGSTDTQYF.

Only a few counts were recorded for this clone. The chain is built from TRBV27 and TRBJ2-7; D perhaps matches TRBD1 (6 bases). Trimming left V 5 bases short and J 2 bases short, with 16 bases between. Germline-derived CDR1 and CDR2 are MNHEY and SMNVEV (reference sequence). CDR3 length equals 15 residues. This CDR3 is CASSPSTTGTYEQYF. The CDR3 DNA follows: TGTGCCAGCAGTCCCTCCACCACAGGGACCTACGAGCAGTACTTC.